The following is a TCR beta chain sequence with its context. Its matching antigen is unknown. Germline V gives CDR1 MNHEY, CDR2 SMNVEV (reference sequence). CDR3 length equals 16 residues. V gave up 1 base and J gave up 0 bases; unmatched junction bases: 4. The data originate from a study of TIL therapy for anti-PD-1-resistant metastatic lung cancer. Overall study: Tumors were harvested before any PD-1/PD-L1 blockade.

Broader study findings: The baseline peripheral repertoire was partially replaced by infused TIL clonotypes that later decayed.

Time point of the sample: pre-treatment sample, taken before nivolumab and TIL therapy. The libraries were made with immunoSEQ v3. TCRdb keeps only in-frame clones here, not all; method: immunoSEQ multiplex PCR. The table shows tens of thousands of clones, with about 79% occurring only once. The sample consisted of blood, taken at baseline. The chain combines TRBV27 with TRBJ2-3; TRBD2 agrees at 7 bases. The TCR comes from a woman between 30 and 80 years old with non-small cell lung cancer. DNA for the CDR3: TGTGCCAGCAGTTTATACCCTAGCGGAAGCACAGATACGCAGTATTTT. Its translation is CASSLYPSGSTDTQYF.